The source of this TCR beta chain is a study of cytomegalovirus exposure and HLA in healthy donors. PCR involved 60 Vbeta and 13 Jbeta primers. Clones were sequenced by immunoSEQ multiplex PCR, and TCRdb holds only the in-frame ones, with some missing. Of around 150,000 clones listed, approximately 85% were seen once; the top ten hold around 0.51%. A note on this clone: Other nucleotide sequences in the sample specify the same CDR3.

At the time of sampling, donors were nominally healthy, though unrecorded immune exposures were likely. The germline V gene encodes CDR1 SNHLY and CDR2 FYNNEI. This CDR3 contains 13 residues. V trimming: 6 bases; J trimming: 6 bases; junction bases outside the gene matches: 3. The sequence was obtained from a middle-aged woman in good health and CMV-seronegative. The chain has TRBV2 and TRBJ2-1; TRBD2 matches 9 bases. The material sequenced was PBMCs. The CDR3 sequence: CASRLAGTNEQFF. The CDR3 coding sequence is TGTGCCAGCAGACTAGCGGGCACCAATGAGCAGTTCTTC.